This T cell receptor (beta chain) was captured by sequencing in a study of blood T cell repertoires in COVID-19. Background on the study: Samples came from the United States, Italy and Spain, spanning acute and convalescent COVID-19. Sample material is recorded as cDNA or gDNA derived from T cells, B-cell-depleted T cells, or PBMCs.

V was pared by 7 bases and J by 6 bases, with 12 bases between. Germline CDR1 DFQATT, CDR2 SNEGSKA (reference sequence). This CDR3 region has 11 residues. Per the study methods: How many nucleated cells were present was estimated from reference gene primer amplification. The method was immunoSEQ multiplex PCR; TCRdb's version includes in-frame clones alone and lacks a portion of them. V and J calls and clone size follow that table, whereas D and trimming were derived from the DNA. The sample shows some 220,000 clones, around 81% of them seen only once. The sequence derives from a human donor in a cohort sampled during active COVID-19. The chain links TRBV20-1 to TRBJ1-2; the D gene is possibly TRBD1 (5 bases). The sequenced sample was peripheral blood. Here the CDR3 reads CSGVGANGYTF. The CDR3 region has the DNA TGCAGTGGGGTAGGGGCGAATGGCTACACCTTC.